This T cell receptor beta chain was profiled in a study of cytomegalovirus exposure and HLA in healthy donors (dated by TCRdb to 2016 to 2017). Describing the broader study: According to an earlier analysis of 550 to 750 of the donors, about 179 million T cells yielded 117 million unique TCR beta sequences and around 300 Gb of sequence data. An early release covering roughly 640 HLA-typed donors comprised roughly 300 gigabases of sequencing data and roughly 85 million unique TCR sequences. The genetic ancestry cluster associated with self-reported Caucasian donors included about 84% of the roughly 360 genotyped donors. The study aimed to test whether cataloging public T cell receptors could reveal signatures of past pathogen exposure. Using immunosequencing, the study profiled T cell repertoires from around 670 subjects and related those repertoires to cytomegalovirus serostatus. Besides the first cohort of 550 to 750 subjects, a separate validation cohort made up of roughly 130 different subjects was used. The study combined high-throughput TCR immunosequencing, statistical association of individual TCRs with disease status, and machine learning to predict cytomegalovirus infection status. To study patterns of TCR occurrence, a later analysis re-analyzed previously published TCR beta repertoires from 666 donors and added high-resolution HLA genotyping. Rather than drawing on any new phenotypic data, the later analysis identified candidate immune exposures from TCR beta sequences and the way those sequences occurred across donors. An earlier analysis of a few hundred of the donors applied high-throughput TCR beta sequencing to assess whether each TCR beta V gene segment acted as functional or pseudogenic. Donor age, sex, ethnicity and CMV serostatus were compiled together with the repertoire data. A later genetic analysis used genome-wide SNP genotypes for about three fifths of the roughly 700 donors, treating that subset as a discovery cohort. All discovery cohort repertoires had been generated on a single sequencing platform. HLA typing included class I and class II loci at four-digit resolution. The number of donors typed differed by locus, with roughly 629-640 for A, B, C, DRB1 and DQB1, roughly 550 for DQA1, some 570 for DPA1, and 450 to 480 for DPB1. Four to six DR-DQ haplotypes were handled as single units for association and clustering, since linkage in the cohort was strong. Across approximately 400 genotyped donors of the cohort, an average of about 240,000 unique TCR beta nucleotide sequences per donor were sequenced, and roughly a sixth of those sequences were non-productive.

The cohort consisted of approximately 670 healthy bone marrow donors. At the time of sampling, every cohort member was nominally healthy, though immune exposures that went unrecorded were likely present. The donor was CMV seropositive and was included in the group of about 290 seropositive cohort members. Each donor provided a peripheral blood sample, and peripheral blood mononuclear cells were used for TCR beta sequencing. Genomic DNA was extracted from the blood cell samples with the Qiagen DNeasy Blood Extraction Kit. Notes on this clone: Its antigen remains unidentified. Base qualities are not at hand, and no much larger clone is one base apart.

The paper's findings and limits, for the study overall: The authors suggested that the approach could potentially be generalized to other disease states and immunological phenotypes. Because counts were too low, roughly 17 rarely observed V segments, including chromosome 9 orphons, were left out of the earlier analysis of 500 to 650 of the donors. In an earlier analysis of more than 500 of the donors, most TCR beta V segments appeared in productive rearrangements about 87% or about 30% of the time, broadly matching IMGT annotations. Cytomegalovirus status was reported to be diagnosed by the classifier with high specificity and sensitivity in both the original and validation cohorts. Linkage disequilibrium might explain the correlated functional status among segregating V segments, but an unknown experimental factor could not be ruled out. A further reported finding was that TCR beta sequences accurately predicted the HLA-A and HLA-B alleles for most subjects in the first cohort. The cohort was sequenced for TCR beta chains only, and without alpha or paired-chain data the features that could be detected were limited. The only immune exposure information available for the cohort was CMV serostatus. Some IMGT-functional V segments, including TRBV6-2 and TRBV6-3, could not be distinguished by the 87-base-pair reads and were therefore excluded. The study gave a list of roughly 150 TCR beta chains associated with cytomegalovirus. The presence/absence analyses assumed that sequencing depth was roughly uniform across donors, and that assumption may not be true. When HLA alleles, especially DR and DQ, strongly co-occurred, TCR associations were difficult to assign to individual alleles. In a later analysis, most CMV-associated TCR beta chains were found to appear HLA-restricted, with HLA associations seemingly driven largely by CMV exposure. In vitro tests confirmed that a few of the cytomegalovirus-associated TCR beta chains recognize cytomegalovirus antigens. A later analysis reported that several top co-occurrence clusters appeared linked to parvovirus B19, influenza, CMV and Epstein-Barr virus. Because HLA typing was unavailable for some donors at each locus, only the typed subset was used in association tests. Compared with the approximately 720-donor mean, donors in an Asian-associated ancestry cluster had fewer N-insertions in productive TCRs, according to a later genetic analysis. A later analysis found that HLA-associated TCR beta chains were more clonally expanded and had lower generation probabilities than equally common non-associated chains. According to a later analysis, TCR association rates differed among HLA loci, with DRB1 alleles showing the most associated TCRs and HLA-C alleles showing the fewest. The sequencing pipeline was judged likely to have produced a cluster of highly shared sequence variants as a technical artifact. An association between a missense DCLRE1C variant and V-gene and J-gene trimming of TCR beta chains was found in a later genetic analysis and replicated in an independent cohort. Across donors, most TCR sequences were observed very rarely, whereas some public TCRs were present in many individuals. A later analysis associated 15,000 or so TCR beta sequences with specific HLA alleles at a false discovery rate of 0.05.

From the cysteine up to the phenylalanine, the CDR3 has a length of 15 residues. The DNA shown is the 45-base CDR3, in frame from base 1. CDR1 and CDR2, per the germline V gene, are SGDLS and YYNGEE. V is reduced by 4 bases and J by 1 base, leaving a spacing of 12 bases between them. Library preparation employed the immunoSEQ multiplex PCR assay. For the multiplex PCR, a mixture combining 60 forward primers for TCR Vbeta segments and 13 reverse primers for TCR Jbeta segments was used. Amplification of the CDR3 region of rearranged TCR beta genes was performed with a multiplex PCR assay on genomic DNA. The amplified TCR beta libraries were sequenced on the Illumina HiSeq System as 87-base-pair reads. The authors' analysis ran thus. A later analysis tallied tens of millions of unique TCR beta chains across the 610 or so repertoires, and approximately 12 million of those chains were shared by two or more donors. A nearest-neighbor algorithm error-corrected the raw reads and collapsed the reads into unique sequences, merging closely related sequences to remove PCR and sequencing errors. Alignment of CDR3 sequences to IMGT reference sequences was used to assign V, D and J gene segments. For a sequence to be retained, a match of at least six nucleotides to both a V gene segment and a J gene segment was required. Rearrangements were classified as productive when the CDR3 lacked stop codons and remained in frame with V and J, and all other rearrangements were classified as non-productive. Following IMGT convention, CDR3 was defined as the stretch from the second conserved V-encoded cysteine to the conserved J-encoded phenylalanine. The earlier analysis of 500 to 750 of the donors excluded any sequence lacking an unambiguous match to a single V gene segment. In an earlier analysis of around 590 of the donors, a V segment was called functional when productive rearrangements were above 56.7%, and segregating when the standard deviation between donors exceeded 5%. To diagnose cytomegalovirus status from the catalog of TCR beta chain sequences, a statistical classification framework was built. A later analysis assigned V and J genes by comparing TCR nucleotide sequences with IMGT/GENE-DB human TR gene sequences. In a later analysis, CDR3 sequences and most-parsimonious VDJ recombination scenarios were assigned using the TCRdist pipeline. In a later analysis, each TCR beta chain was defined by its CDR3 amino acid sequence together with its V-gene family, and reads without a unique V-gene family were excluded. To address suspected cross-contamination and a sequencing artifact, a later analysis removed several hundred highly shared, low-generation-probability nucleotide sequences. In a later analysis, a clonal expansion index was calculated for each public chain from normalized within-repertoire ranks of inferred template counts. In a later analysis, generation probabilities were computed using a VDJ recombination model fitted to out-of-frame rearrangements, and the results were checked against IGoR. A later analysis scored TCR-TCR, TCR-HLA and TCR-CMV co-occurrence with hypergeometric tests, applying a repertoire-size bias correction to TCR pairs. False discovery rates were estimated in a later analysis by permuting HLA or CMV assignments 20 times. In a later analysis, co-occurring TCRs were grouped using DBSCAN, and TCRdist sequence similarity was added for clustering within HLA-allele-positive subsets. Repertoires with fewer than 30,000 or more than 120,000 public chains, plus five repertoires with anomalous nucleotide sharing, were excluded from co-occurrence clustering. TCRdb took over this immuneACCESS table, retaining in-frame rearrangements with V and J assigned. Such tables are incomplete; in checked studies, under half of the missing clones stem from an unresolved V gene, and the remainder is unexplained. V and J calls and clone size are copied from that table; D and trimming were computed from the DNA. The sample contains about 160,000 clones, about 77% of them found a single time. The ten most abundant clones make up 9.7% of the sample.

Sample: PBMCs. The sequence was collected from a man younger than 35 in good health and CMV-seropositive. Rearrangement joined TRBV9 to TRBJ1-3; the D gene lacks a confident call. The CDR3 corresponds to CASSPLQESGNTIYF. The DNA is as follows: TGTGCCAGCAGCCCCCTCCAAGAGTCTGGAAACACCATATATTTT.